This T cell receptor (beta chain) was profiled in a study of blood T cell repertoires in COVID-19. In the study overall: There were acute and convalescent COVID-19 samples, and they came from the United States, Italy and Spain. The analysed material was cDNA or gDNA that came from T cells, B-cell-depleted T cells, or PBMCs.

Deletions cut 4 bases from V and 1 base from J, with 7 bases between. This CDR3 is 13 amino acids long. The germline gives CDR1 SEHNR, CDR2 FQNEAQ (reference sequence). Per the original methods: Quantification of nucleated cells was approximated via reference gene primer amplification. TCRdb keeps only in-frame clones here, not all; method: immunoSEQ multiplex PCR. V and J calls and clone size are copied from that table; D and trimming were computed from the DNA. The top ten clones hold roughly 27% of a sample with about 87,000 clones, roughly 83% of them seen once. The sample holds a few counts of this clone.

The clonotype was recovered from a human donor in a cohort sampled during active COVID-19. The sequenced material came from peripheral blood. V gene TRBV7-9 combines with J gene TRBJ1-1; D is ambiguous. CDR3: CASSYSGNTEAFF. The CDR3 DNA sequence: TGTGCCAGCAGCTATTCAGGGAACACTGAAGCTTTCTTT.